What follows is one T cell receptor (beta chain) and its context. The sample originates from a study of blood T cells in healthy people across ages. Drawing of peripheral blood yielded 7.5 to 10 milliliters from each donor. There were at least 5 micrograms of total RNA extracted from every sample. PCR was performed a second time for 7 to 11 cycles using a sample-barcoded 5' primer and a J-beta primer mix. Paired-end reads containing CDR3 totaled no fewer than 2.5 million for each sample. MiXCR, applied by TCRdb to the 5' RACE reads, yields one record per CDR3 protein. The sample lists about 1,600,000 distinct CDR3 sequences; 42% were seen once. The CDR3 has 19 residues. Germline CDR1 reads LGHDT; CDR2 reads YNNKEL (reference sequence). Unmatched junction bases numbered 10, after V lost 4 bases and J lost 0 bases.

This TCR derives from a young woman in good health. The chain has TRBV3-1 and TRBJ2-6; 9 bases map to TRBD2. Material for sequencing was blood. DNA of the CDR3: TGTGCCAGCAGCCCACCGAGCGGGAGGACGAGCTCTGGGGCCAACGTCCTGACTTTC. This gives the protein CASSPPSGRTSSGANVLTF.